The 23 T cell receptor beta chains listed next were all sequenced from one sample in a study of OX40 agonist ivuxolimab in advanced cancers. Clones were read by immunoSEQ multiplex PCR, and TCRdb kept only the in-frame ones, dropping some. The table shows about 58,000 clones, with about 81% occurring only once. The source material was CD4+ or CD8+ T cells sorted from blood, sampled in a trial of the OX40 agonist ivuxolimab. These TCRs come from an adult with an advanced solid tumor such as melanoma, head and neck, liver or kidney cancer.

The chain links TRBV5-1 to TRBJ2-6; tentative D call: TRBD2 (5 bases). Trimming left V 4 bases short and J 2 bases short, with 13 bases between. This CDR3 has 16 residues. CDR1 is SGHRS, CDR2 YFSETQ, per germline. CDR3 sequence: CASSRPEGTGANVLTF. CDR3 nucleotide sequence: TGCGCCAGCAGCCGACCAGAGGGCACTGGGGCCAACGTCCTGACTTTC.

V is TRBV4-1 and J is TRBJ2-7, with D perhaps TRBD1 or TRBD2 (6 bases each). V shed 1 base and J shed 3 bases, with 25 bases lying between them. The CDR3 consists of 19 residues. Germline assignment: CDR1 MGHRA and CDR2 YSYEKL. For the CDR3, the DNA is TGCGCCAGCAGCCAAGTAGGGGGTCGACGGAGGGATGCGGGCTACGAGCAGTACTTC. This gives the protein CASSQVGGRRRDAGYEQYF.

The chain has TRBV15 and TRBJ2-5; 7 nucleotides line up with TRBD1. The J segment lost 5 bases and the V segment lost 5 bases, leaving 5 bases of the junction unmatched. The CDR3 sequence is 13 residues long. The V gene's germline CDR1 is LNHNV and CDR2 YYDKDF (reference sequence). The CDR3 protein is CATSSPTGETQYF. CDR3 coding DNA: TGTGCCACCAGCTCACCGACAGGGGAGACCCAGTACTTC.

This clone is medium-sized. V is TRBV23-1 and J is TRBJ1-2; D unclear. TRBV23-1 is assigned to the ORF class and has an uncertain function. This CDR3 region has 11 residues. V dropped 4 bases and J dropped 12 bases, with 12 bases sitting between them. This CDR3 reads CASSLSGRDTF. The DNA of the CDR3 is TGCGCCAGCAGTCTGTCCGGACGGGACACCTTC.

This clone was found once. V gene TRBV11-1 combines with J gene TRBJ2-5, with D perhaps being TRBD1 or TRBD2 (5 bases each). The V and J ends lost 5 bases and 5 bases respectively, with 21 bases between them. Germline V gives CDR1 SGHAT, CDR2 FQDESV (reference sequence). CDR3 length: 16 amino acids. The CDR3 DNA reads as TGTGCCAGCAGCCGGTACAAGGGGACGAATCGGGAGACCCAGTACTTC. Translated: CASSRYKGTNRETQYF.

This clone showed up just once. The CDR3 coding sequence is TGTGCCAGCAGTGAAGCGCCAGGTAAACGGGAGCAGTTCTTC. Encoded protein: CASSEAPGKREQFF. This chain joins TRBV6-1 and TRBJ2-1; D is uncertain. The V and J ends lost 0 bases and 10 bases respectively, with 13 bases between them. The CDR3 covers 14 residues. Germline V gene lookup returns CDR1 MNHNS and CDR2 SASEGT.

The genes are TRBV12-5 and TRBJ1-5, with a possible D match to TRBD1 (5 bases). V was clipped by 4 bases and J by 2 bases, with 9 bases between them. Germline lookup yields CDR1 LGHNT and CDR2 FRNRAP. This CDR3 has 14 residues. The chain's CDR3 is CASGSGRGNQPQHF. DNA for the CDR3: TGTGCTAGTGGTTCAGGGCGGGGCAATCAGCCCCAGCATTTT.

The V and J genes are TRBV29-1 and TRBJ2-6; TRBD2 might be the D (6 bases). In germline, CDR1 is SQVTM, CDR2 ANQGSEA. Trimming took off 4 bases at V and 1 base at J, with 8 bases between the two ends. The CDR3 is made up of 14 amino acids. The CDR3 coding sequence is TGCAGCGTTGCGGGGGTTTCTGGGGCCAACGTCCTGACTTTC. This translates into CSVAGVSGANVLTF.

The chain recombines TRBV11-3 with TRBJ1-4, with D perhaps TRBD1 (5 bases). Per the germline V gene, CDR1 is SGHNT and CDR2 is YENEEA. The V and J ends lost 5 bases and 3 bases respectively, with 16 bases between them. The CDR3 is 16 residues long. CDR3 amino acids: CASSPGARVPNEKLFF. The CDR3 bases are TGTGCCAGCAGCCCAGGAGCCAGGGTACCTAATGAAAAACTGTTTTTT.

The V and J genes are TRBV5-4 and TRBJ2-2; D may be TRBD1 (6 bases). V was cut by 3 bases and J by 4 bases, with 13 bases left in between. Germline CDR1 reads SGHNT; CDR2 reads YYREEE (reference sequence). There are 15 residues in the CDR3. The CDR3 sequence is CASSWSRGGTGELFF. CDR3 sequence (DNA): TGTGCCAGCAGCTGGAGTAGAGGGGGCACCGGGGAGCTGTTTTTT.

This sequence joins TRBV11-2 and TRBJ2-1; 8 bases align to TRBD2. The CDR3 extends over 16 amino acids. Germline V gives CDR1 SGHAT, CDR2 FQNNGV. V lost 1 base and J lost 9; bases outside the gene matches: 11. The DNA of the CDR3 is TGTGCCAGCAGCTTAGTTTTGGGACTAGGGGTGGGTGAGCAGTTCTTC. The encoded protein is CASSLVLGLGVGEQFF. Complete variable domain (other parts from reference TRBV11-2 and TRBJ2-1): EAGVAQSPRYKIIEKRQSVAFWCNPISGHATLYWYQQILGQGPKLLIQFQNNGVVDDSQLPKDRFSAERLKGVDSTLKIQPAKLEDSAVYLCASSLVLGLGVGEQFFGPGTRLTVL.

The rearrangement joins TRBV6-5 to TRBJ1-1; 7 positions agree with TRBD1. This CDR3 has 14 residues. With V trimmed by 4 bases and J by 1 base, 3 bases remained unmatched. Germline V CDR1 and CDR2: MNHEY, SVGAGI. DNA for the CDR3: TGTGCCAGCAGTTTCGGACAGGCGAACACTGAAGCTTTCTTT. This codes for CASSFGQANTEAFF.

This clone appeared a few times. The CDR3 sequence is CASSLRLAETQYF. CDR3 sequence (DNA): TGTGCCAGCAGCTTAAGATTGGCAGAGACCCAGTACTTC. V gene TRBV7-8 combines with J gene TRBJ2-5; D not resolved. With 2 bases removed from V and 4 bases from J, the gap between germline ends came to 8 bases. This CDR3 region has 13 residues. CDR1 and CDR2 (germline): SGHVS, FQNEAQ. Full variable domain (missing parts from reference TRBV7-8 and TRBJ2-5): GAGVSQSPRYKVAKRGQDVALRCDPISGHVSLFWYQQALGQGPEFLTYFQNEAQLDKSGLPSDRFFAERPEGSVSTLKIQRTQQEDSAVYLCASSLRLAETQYFGPGTRLLVL.

V gene TRBV28 combines with J gene TRBJ2-3, with D hard to call. The V gene's germline CDR1 is MDHEN and CDR2 SYDVKM. The length of the CDR3 is 12 residues. V lost 4 bases, J lost 6 bases, and 8 bases lay in between. DNA for the CDR3: TGTGCCAGCAGTTCCTCAGAGGATACGCAGTATTTT. Amino acid sequence: CASSSSEDTQYF.

The V and J genes are TRBV7-9 and TRBJ2-1, with 9 bases fitting TRBD2. CDR1 is SEHNR and CDR2 is FQNEAQ in the germline V gene (reference sequence). The J segment lost 0 bases and the V segment lost 8 bases, leaving 5 bases of the junction unmatched. The CDR3 loop spans 15 amino acids. The CDR3 region is CASRDSGGSYNEQFF. CDR3 sequence (DNA): TGTGCCAGCCGCGATAGCGGGGGCTCCTACAATGAGCAGTTCTTC.

The CDR3 sequence: CASSQVSGGGNQPQHF. The CDR3 coding sequence is TGTGCCAGCAGCCAAGTTTCGGGGGGTGGCAATCAGCCCCAGCATTTT. The chain combines TRBV4-2 with TRBJ1-5; a weak D match, TRBD1 (5 bases). This CDR3 has 16 residues. Trimming took 1 base from V and 2 from J, leaving 12 bases between them. Germline CDR1 and CDR2: LGHNA and YNFKEQ.

The chain joins TRBV6-6 to TRBJ2-7; either TRBD1 or TRBD2 may supply D (6 bases each). Germline values: CDR1 MNHNY, CDR2 SVGAGI (reference sequence). V was clipped by 4 bases and J by 7 bases, with 17 bases between them. The CDR3 has 14 residues. The CDR3 DNA is TGTGCCAGCAGTTCTGGGGGCCCGAGCGGGGAGCAGTACTTC. Protein product: CASSSGGPSGEQYF.

This chain uses TRBV18 with TRBJ2-1; D possibly matches TRBD1 or TRBD2 (5 bases each). This CDR3 is 15 amino acids long. Trimming pared 3 bases from V and 3 bases from J, leaving 12 bases between. Germline V lookup: CDR1 KGHSH, CDR2 LQKENI. CDR3 protein: CASSPRDPNYNEQFF. CDR3 coding DNA: TGTGCCAGCTCACCCCGGGACCCAAACTACAATGAGCAGTTCTTC.

The V gene is TRBV7-6, the J gene TRBJ1-1; unclear D gene. Germline V lookup: CDR1 SGHVS, CDR2 FNYEAQ. The CDR3 totals 13 residues. V was clipped by 3 bases and J by 7 bases, with 12 bases between them. CDR3 bases: TGTGCCAGCAGCTTCCTAGAGCGAAGTGAAGCTTTCTTT. It is translated as CASSFLERSEAFF.

This CDR3 is CASSYSGQGNSPLHF. The CDR3 coding sequence is TGTGCCAGCAGTTACTCGGGGCAGGGTAATTCACCCCTCCACTTT. The V and J genes are TRBV6-5 and TRBJ1-6; a possible D gene is TRBD1 (5 bases). V was trimmed by 0 bases and J by 6 bases, leaving 9 bases between them. CDR3 length: 15 residues. Germline V gene data show CDR1 as MNHEY and CDR2 as SVGAGI.

J is TRBJ1-4 and V is TRBV10-1; possibly TRBD1 for D (5 bases). CDR1 and CDR2 from the germline V gene are WNHNN and SYGVQD (reference sequence). The CDR3 covers 14 residues. Trimming left V 4 bases short and J 5 bases short, with 11 bases between. CDR3: CASSGQGNNEKLFF. DNA of the CDR3: TGCGCCAGCAGTGGTCAGGGAAACAATGAAAAACTGTTTTTT.

The rearrangement links TRBV10-2 to TRBJ1-2; no firm D call. Germline V gives CDR1 WSHSY, CDR2 SAAADI. The CDR3 is 14 amino acids. V was clipped by 3 bases and J by 8 bases, with 16 bases between them. The DNA of the CDR3 is TGCGCCAGCAGTGAAGCGGGAGGAGAGTGGGGCTACACCTTC. Protein product: CASSEAGGEWGYTF.

This rearrangement joins TRBV2 to TRBJ1-6; a weak D match, TRBD1 (6 bases). With 7 bases removed from V and 7 bases from J, the gap between germline ends came to 14 bases. In germline, CDR1 is SNHLY, CDR2 FYNNEI. The CDR3 is 14 residues long. Here the CDR3 reads CASKGGPANSPLHF. The CDR3 nucleotides are TGTGCCAGCAAGGGGGGGCCGGCCAATTCACCCCTCCACTTT.